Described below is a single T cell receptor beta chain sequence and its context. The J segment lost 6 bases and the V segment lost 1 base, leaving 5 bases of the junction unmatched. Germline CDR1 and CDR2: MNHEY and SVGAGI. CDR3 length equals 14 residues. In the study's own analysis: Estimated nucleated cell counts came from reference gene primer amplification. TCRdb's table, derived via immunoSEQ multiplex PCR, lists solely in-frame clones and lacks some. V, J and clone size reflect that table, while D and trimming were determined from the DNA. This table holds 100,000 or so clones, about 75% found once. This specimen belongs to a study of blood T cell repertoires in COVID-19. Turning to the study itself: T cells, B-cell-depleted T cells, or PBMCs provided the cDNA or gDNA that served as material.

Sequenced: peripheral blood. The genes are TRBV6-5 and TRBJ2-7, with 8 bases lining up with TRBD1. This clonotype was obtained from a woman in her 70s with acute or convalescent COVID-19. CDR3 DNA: TGTGCCAGCAGTTACTGGGACAGGAACGGCGAGCAGTACTTC. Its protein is CASSYWDRNGEQYF.